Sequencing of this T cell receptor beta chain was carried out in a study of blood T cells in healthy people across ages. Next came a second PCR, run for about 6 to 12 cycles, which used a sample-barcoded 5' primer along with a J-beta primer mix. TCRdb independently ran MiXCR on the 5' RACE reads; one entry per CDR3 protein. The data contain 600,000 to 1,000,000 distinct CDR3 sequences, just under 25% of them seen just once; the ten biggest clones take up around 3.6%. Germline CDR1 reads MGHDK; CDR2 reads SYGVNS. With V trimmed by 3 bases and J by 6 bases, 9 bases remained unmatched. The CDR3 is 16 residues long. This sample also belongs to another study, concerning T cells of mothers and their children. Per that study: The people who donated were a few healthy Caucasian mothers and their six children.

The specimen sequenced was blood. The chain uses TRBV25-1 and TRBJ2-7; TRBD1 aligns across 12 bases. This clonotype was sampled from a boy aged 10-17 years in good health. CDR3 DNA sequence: TGTGCCAGCAGTGATCCCTCCGGGACAGGGGGCTTCGAGCAGTACTTC. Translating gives CASSDPSGTGGFEQYF.